Shown below are 2 T cell receptor beta chains from a single sample sequenced in a study of T cells in tuberculosis. Measured with immunoSEQ multiplex PCR; TCRdb has only the in-frame clones, and not every one. The sample yields 25,000 to 35,000 clones, approximately 94% seen once. Sequenced sample: PBMCs. These receptors all stem from a donor aged 10-29 years with latent tuberculosis or without tuberculosis infection.

CDR3 sequence: CASSLTRGQETQYF. The DNA for the CDR3 is TGCGCCAGCAGCTTGACTCGGGGACAAGAGACCCAGTACTTC. The chain is built from TRBV5-1 and TRBJ2-5, with D maybe TRBD2 (5 bases). Germline lookup yields CDR1 SGHRS and CDR2 YFSETQ. This CDR3 has 14 residues. Trimming removed 1 base from V and 2 bases from J, with 9 bases in between.

The rearrangement joins TRBV6-1 to TRBJ2-3; 9 bases fit TRBD2. Germline V gene data show CDR1 as MNHNS and CDR2 as SASEGT. The CDR3 is made up of 14 amino acids. J gave up 2 bases and V 8 bases, and 5 bases lay outside the gene matches. CDR3 in DNA: TGTGCCAGCGAGGCGGGAGGGTTCACAGATACGCAGTATTTT. Its translation: CASEAGGFTDTQYF.